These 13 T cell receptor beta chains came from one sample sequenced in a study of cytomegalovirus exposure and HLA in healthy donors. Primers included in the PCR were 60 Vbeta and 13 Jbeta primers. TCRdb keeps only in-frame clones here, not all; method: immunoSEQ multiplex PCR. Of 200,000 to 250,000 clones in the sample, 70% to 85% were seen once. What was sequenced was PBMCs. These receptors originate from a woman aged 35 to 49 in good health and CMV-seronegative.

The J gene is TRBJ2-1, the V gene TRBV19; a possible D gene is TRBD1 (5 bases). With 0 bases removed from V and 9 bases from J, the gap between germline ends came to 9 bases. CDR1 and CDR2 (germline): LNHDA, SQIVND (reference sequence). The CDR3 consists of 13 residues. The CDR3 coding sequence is TGTGCCAGTAGTATAGATAGGGGCTTTGAGCAGTTCTTC. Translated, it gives CASSIDRGFEQFF.

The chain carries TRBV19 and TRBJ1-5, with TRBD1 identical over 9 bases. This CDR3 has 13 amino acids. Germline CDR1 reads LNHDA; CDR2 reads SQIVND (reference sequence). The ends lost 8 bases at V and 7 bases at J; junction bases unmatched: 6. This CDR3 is CASRDRGDQPQHF. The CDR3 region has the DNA TGTGCCAGTCGAGACAGGGGGGACCAGCCCCAGCATTTT.

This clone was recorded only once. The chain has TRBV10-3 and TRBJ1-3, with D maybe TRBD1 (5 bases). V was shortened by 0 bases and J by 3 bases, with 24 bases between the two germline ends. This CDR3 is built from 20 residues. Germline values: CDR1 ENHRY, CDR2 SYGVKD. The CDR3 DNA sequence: TGTGCCATCAGTGAGTCGTCACGACAGCCCGAAGATACTATTGGAAACACCATATATTTT. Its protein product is CAISESSRQPEDTIGNTIYF.

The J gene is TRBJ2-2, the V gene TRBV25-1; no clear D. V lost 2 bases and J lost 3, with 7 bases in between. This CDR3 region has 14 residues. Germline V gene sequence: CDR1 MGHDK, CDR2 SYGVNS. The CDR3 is CASSEESYTGELFF. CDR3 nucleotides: TGTGCCAGCAGTGAAGAAAGCTACACCGGGGAGCTGTTTTTT.

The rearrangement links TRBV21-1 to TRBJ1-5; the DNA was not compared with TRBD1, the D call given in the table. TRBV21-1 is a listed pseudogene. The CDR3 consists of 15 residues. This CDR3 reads CASRYPRDSLRPQHF. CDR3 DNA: TGTGCCAGCAGATACCCTAGAGACAGTCTAAGGCCCCAGCATTTT.

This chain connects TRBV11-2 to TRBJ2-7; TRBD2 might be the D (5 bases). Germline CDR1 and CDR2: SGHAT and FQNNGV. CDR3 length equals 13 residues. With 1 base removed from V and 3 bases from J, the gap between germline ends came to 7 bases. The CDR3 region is CASSLGGFYEQYF. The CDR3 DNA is TGTGCCAGCAGCTTAGGCGGGTTCTACGAGCAGTACTTC. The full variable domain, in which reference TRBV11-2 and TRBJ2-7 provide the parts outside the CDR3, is EAGVAQSPRYKIIEKRQSVAFWCNPISGHATLYWYQQILGQGPKLLIQFQNNGVVDDSQLPKDRFSAERLKGVDSTLKIQPAKLEDSAVYLCASSLGGFYEQYFGPGTRLTVT.

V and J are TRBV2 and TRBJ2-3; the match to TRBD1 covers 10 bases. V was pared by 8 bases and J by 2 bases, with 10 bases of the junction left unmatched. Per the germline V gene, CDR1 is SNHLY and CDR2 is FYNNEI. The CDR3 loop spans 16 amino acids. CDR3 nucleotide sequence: TGTGCCAGCGGCGAGGTAGGGACAGGGGTCACAGATACGCAGTATTTT. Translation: CASGEVGTGVTDTQYF. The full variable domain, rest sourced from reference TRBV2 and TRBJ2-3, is EPEVTQTPSHQVTQMGQEVILRCVPISNHLYFYWYRQILGQKVEFLVSFYNNEISEKSEIFDDQFSVERPDGSNFTLKIRSTKLEDSAMYFCASGEVGTGVTDTQYFGPGTRLTVL.

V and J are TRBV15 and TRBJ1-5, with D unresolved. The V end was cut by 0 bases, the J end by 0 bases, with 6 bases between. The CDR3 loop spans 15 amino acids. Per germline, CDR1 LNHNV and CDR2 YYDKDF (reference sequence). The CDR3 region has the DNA TGTGCCACCAGCAGAGATAGCCATAGCAATCAGCCCCAGCATTTT. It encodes CATSRDSHSNQPQHF.

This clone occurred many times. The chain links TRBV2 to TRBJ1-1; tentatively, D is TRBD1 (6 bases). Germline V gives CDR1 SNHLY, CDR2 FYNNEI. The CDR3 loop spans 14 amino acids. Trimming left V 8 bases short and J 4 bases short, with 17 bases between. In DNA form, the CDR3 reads TGTGCCAGCCTCCAGGGGTTCGAGGGCACTGAAGCTTTCTTT. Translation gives CASLQGFEGTEAFF.

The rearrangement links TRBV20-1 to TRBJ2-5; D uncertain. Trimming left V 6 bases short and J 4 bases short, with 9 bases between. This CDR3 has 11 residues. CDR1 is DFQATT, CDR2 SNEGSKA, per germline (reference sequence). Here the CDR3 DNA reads TGCAGTGCCCTACTTAGAGAGACCCAGTACTTC. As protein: CSALLRETQYF.

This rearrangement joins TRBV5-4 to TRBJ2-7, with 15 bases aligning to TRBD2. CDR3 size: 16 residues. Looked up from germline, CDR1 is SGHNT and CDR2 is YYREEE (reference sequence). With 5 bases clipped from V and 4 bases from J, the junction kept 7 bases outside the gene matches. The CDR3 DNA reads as TGTGCCAGCAGGGTGGGACTAGCGGGGGGAAAGTACGAGCAGTACTTC. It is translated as CASRVGLAGGKYEQYF. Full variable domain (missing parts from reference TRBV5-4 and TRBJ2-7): ETGVTQSPTHLIKTRGQQVTLRCSSQSGHNTVSWYQQALGQGPQFIFQYYREEENGRGNFPPRFSGLQFPNYSSELNVNALELDDSALYLCASRVGLAGGKYEQYFGPGTRLTVT.

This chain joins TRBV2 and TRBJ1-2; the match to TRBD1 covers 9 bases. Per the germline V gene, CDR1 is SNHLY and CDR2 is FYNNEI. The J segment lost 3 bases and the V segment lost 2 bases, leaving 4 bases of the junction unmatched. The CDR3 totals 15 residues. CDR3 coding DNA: TGTGCCAGCAGTGAACAACAGGGGGCGGACTATGGCTACACCTTC. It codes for CASSEQQGADYGYTF.

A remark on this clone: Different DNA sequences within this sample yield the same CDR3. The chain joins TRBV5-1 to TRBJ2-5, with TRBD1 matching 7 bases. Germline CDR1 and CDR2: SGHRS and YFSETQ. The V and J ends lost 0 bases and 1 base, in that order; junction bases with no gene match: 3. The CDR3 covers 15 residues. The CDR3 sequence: CASSLAAGGQETQYF. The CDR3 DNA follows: TGCGCCAGCAGCTTGGCAGCAGGGGGCCAAGAGACCCAGTACTTC.